This T cell receptor (beta chain) was sequenced in a study of blood T cell repertoires in COVID-19. On the study more broadly: Samples representing acute and convalescent COVID-19 were sourced from the United States, Italy and Spain. PBMCs, B-cell-depleted T cells, or T cells provided the cDNA or gDNA that made up the material.

Original analysis: Estimation of nucleated cell counts relied on the amplification of reference gene primers. Only in-frame clones appear in the TCRdb table, and some are missing; sequencing was by immunoSEQ multiplex PCR. The DNA gave D and trimming, while V, J and clone size come from that table. The profile shows more than 300,000 clones, 90% to 95% of them singletons. In germline, CDR1 is SNHLY, CDR2 FYNNEI. The CDR3 has 14 residues. V gave up 2 bases and J gave up 1 base, with 6 bases separating them. The chain uses TRBV2 and TRBJ2-4; D is ambiguous. The source is a woman aged 18-35 years who had recovered from COVID-19. The sequencing input was peripheral blood. The CDR3, as DNA: TGTGCCAGCAGTGAAATGTCGGCCAAAAACATTCAGTACTTC. It translates to CASSEMSAKNIQYF.